Each of the 15 T cell receptor beta chains below was sequenced from the same sample in a study of blood T cell repertoires in COVID-19. The protocol was immunoSEQ multiplex PCR, while the TCRdb copy is restricted to in-frame clones and leaves out a portion. Here the sample spans hundreds of thousands of clones, 85% being singletons. Sample: peripheral blood. These receptors originate from a man aged 45-60 years with active or convalescent COVID-19.

This chain links TRBV10-3 with TRBJ2-5; 10 positions match TRBD2. Germline V gene data show CDR1 as ENHRY and CDR2 as SYGVKD. V lost 1 base to trimming and J lost 4 bases; unmatched junction nucleotides: 6. CDR3 length: 16 residues. The CDR3 loop reads CAISEFASGRTETQYF. Written as DNA, the CDR3 is TGTGCCATCAGTGAGTTTGCTAGCGGGAGAACAGAGACCCAGTACTTC.

This chain connects TRBV7-9 to TRBJ2-7, with 7 bases aligning to TRBD1. V dropped 4 bases and J dropped 6; count of bases not matched to a gene: 9. This CDR3 spans 14 amino acids. Germline V CDR1 and CDR2: SEHNR, FQNEAQ (reference sequence). CDR3: CASSSRDSFSEQYF. CDR3 DNA: TGTGCCAGCAGCTCCCGGGACAGTTTTTCCGAGCAGTACTTC.

The J gene is TRBJ2-1, the V gene TRBV4-1; D is ambiguous. With 4 bases removed from V and 9 bases from J, the gap between germline ends came to 7 bases. This CDR3 comprises 11 residues. Germline CDR1 is MGHRA and CDR2 is YSYEKL. The CDR3 DNA sequence: TGCGCCAGCAGCCGAGGTGCTGAGCAGTTCTTC. Translation gives CASSRGAEQFF.

In this sample, this clone turned up a few times. CDR3 sequence reads: CASSLQRAGVSYNEQFF. The CDR3 DNA reads TGTGCCAGCAGCCTTCAGAGAGCGGGTGTTTCCTACAATGAGCAGTTCTTC. This rearrangement joins TRBV5-5 to TRBJ2-1; D is possibly TRBD2 (6 bases). The ends were cut back, 4 bases at V and 1 base at J, with 18 bases in the middle. CDR1 and CDR2 from the germline V gene are SGHKS and YYEKEE (reference sequence). The CDR3 runs to 17 residues.

The J gene is TRBJ1-1, the V gene TRBV6-5, with 9 bases matching TRBD1. CDR1 MNHEY and CDR2 SVGAGI come from the germline V gene. V was clipped by 2 bases and J by 10 bases; unmatched bases: 8. This CDR3 comprises 14 residues. The CDR3 bases are TGTGCCAGCAGTTACCGGACAGGGGCCAGCGGAGCTTTCTTT. Residues: CASSYRTGASGAFF.

V is TRBV12-3 or TRBV12-4 and J is TRBJ1-2; D possibly corresponds to TRBD1 (5 bases). The V end lost 3 bases, the J end lost 6 bases, and 8 bases lay between the germline ends. The CDR3 runs to 12 residues. The CDR3 protein is CASSLGRNGYTF. CDR3 DNA: TGTGCCAGCAGTTTGGGGCGCAATGGCTACACCTTC.

This chain joins TRBV6-2 or TRBV6-3 and TRBJ2-6, with 10 positions matching TRBD1. Germline CDR1 is MNHEY and CDR2 is SVGEGT. V lost 5 bases to trimming and J lost 4 bases; unmatched junction nucleotides: 5. CDR3 length equals 16 residues. The CDR3 region is CASSPGTGAGANVLTF. CDR3 coding DNA: TGTGCCAGCAGTCCCGGGACAGGGGCCGGGGCCAACGTCCTGACTTTC.

V and J are TRBV13 and TRBJ2-1; the match to TRBD1 covers 8 bases. The V gene's germline CDR1 is PRHDT and CDR2 FYEKMQ (reference sequence). V dropped 0 bases and J dropped 4; count of bases not matched to a gene: 5. This CDR3 comprises 16 residues. As DNA, the CDR3 is TGTGCCAGCAGCTTAGGCGTCGGACAGGGTTACAATGAGCAGTTCTTC. Protein product: CASSLGVGQGYNEQFF.

V gene TRBV5-6 combines with J gene TRBJ1-4; D gene unclear. The CDR3 is 13 residues long. V lost 0 bases, J lost 7 bases, and 7 bases lay in between. The V gene's germline CDR1 is SGHDT and CDR2 YYEEEE. CDR3 region: CASSLGSGEKLFF. The CDR3 DNA is TGTGCCAGCAGCTTGGGCTCGGGTGAAAAACTGTTTTTT.

The rearrangement joins TRBV6-6 to TRBJ2-5; 9 nucleotides line up with TRBD2. Germline trimming cut 6 bases from V and 1 base from J; bases unmatched to any gene: 3. The CDR3 runs 14 residues. The germline V gene has CDR1 MNHNY and CDR2 SVGAGI (reference sequence). The CDR3 sequence: CASSASGVQETQYF. Here the CDR3 DNA reads TGTGCCAGCAGCGCTAGCGGGGTCCAAGAGACCCAGTACTTC.

J is TRBJ1-4 and V is TRBV5-1, with 11 nucleotides matching TRBD1. V shed 4 bases, J shed 3 bases, and the junction held 8 bases outside the gene matches. CDR3 length: 17 residues. Germline V lookup: CDR1 SGHRS, CDR2 YFSETQ. CDR3 sequence: CASSTGQGALSNEKLFF. CDR3 nucleotide sequence: TGCGCCAGCAGCACAGGACAGGGGGCGCTTTCTAATGAAAAACTGTTTTTT.

The chain carries TRBV5-1 and TRBJ1-1; 12 nucleotides align to TRBD1. Looked up from germline, CDR1 is SGHRS and CDR2 is YFSETQ. V gave up 4 bases and J gave up 3 bases; unmatched junction bases: 7. The CDR3 contains 16 residues. This CDR3 is CASSGGTGGWDTEAFF. Written as DNA, the CDR3 is TGCGCCAGCAGCGGTGGGACAGGGGGCTGGGACACTGAAGCTTTCTTT.

The rearrangement links TRBV2 to TRBJ1-1; maybe TRBD1 (6 bases). V lost 8 bases and J lost 0, with 16 bases in between. CDR3 size: 15 residues. CDR1 is SNHLY, CDR2 FYNNEI, per germline. The CDR3: CASFRGPPMNTEAFF. DNA for the CDR3: TGTGCCAGCTTCAGGGGTCCACCTATGAACACTGAAGCTTTCTTT. The full variable domain, completed using reference TRBV2 and TRBJ1-1, is EPEVTQTPSHQVTQMGQEVILRCVPISNHLYFYWYRQILGQKVEFLVSFYNNEISEKSEIFDDQFSVERPDGSNFTLKIRSTKLEDSAMYFCASFRGPPMNTEAFFGQGTRLTVV.

The chain has TRBV19 and TRBJ2-5; the D gene is possibly TRBD2 (5 bases). V shed 4 bases and J shed 7 bases, with 13 bases lying between them. The length of the CDR3 is 13 residues. Germline assignment: CDR1 LNHDA and CDR2 SQIVND (reference sequence). The DNA for the CDR3 is TGTGCCAGTAGTACGGAGGTCTTGGGGACCCAGTACTTC. This translates into CASSTEVLGTQYF.

V usage is TRBV5-1 and J usage is TRBJ1-1; D call uncertain. The CDR3 runs 16 residues. The V and J ends lost 0 bases and 5 bases respectively, with 17 bases between them. CDR1 is SGHRS, CDR2 YFSETQ, per germline. Here the CDR3 reads CASSLAGIVSSTEAFF. Here the CDR3 DNA reads TGCGCCAGCAGCTTGGCCGGTATTGTGAGTTCTACTGAAGCTTTCTTT.